One sample yielded the 14 T cell receptor beta chains listed below, sequenced in a study of blood T cell repertoires in COVID-19. The table came from immunoSEQ multiplex PCR; TCRdb's copy has only in-frame clones and leaves some out. The table has 35,000 to 55,000 clones, more than 90% seen once. The specimen was peripheral blood. The receptors here all came from a human donor in a cohort sampled during active COVID-19.

CDR3 protein: CASSEYGGPTNYGYTF. The CDR3 DNA reads as TGTGCCAGCAGTGAATATGGGGGCCCTACTAACTATGGCTACACCTTC. J is TRBJ1-2 and V is TRBV6-1, with D tentatively TRBD1 (6 bases). CDR3 length: 16 amino acids. Germline CDR1 MNHNS, CDR2 SASEGT. Trimming pared 2 bases from V and 0 bases from J, leaving 13 bases between.

The chain combines TRBV24-1 with TRBJ2-1, with 12 bases fitting TRBD1. CDR1 is KGHDR, CDR2 SFDVKD, per germline. The junction had 2 bases not matched to a gene; V was cut back by 7 bases and J by 5 bases. CDR3 length equals 14 residues. This chain's CDR3 is CATRGQGAHNEQFF. As DNA, the CDR3 is TGTGCCACCAGGGGACAGGGGGCCCACAATGAGCAGTTCTTC.

The chain recombines TRBV6-5 with TRBJ2-2; tentatively, D is TRBD1 (6 bases). Trimming took off 0 bases at V and 6 bases at J, with 8 bases between the two ends. CDR3 length: 14 residues. Germline CDR1 and CDR2: MNHEY and SVGAGI. The CDR3 loop is CASSYSTGPGELFF. The CDR3 nucleotides are TGTGCCAGCAGTTACTCGACAGGTCCCGGGGAGCTGTTTTTT.

The chain links TRBV27 to TRBJ1-3, with D maybe TRBD1 (6 bases). V was cut by 8 bases and J by 4 bases, with 12 bases left in between. Germline values: CDR1 MNHEY, CDR2 SMNVEV (reference sequence). This CDR3 spans 13 amino acids. CDR3 in amino acids: CASRRQGGNTIYF. In DNA form, the CDR3 reads TGTGCCAGCCGACGGCAGGGGGGAAACACCATATATTTT.

The sample holds one count of this clone. V is TRBV19 and J is TRBJ2-5, with a possible D match to TRBD1 (6 bases). The CDR3 loop spans 12 amino acids. CDR1 and CDR2 from the germline V gene are LNHDA and SQIVND (reference sequence). The ends were cut back, 4 bases at V and 10 bases at J, with 13 bases in the middle. CDR3 amino acids: CASSRDRSVQYF. The DNA of the CDR3 is TGTGCCAGTAGTAGAGACAGGTCTGTCCAGTACTTC.

The V gene is TRBV6-1, the J gene TRBJ2-5, with TRBD2 as a possible D gene (5 bases). The V end lost 3 bases, the J end lost 5 bases, and 16 bases lay between the germline ends. The CDR3 totals 15 residues. Looked up from germline, CDR1 is MNHNS and CDR2 is SASEGT. Here the CDR3 reads CASSDTPDPGETQYF. The CDR3 region has the DNA TGTGCCAGCAGTGACACCCCGGACCCGGGGGAGACCCAGTACTTC.

This sequence joins TRBV5-8 and TRBJ1-4; maybe TRBD1 (6 bases). This CDR3 has 17 amino acids. The V and J ends lost 3 bases and 7 bases respectively, with 22 bases between them. The germline CDR1 and CDR2 sequences are SGHTS and YDEGEE. CDR3 amino acids: CASSSVLRGALSEKLFF. The DNA of the CDR3 is TGTGCCAGCAGCTCGGTTTTACGGGGGGCTCTAAGTGAAAAACTGTTTTTT.

The chain recombines TRBV28 with TRBJ2-4; 8 bases fit TRBD1. V trimming: 6 bases; J trimming: 3 bases; junction bases outside the gene matches: 10. This CDR3 comprises 16 residues. Germline V lookup: CDR1 MDHEN, CDR2 SYDVKM. The CDR3 loop reads CASRESRTGFKNIQYF. The CDR3 DNA is TGTGCCAGCAGAGAGTCCAGGACAGGGTTCAAAAACATTCAGTACTTC.

This clone was seen a single time. The chain carries TRBV25-1 and TRBJ2-3; D is perhaps TRBD1 (5 bases). From germline, CDR1 is MGHDK and CDR2 SYGVNS. The CDR3 runs to 15 residues. With 0 bases removed from V and 5 bases from J, the gap between germline ends came to 12 bases. The CDR3 reads CASSEYLRGQDTQYF. Written as DNA, the CDR3 is TGTGCCAGCAGTGAATATCTAAGGGGCCAAGATACGCAGTATTTT.

The V gene is TRBV6-5, the J gene TRBJ1-1; 9 bases are shared with TRBD1. Per the germline V gene, CDR1 is MNHEY and CDR2 is SVGAGI. V lost 4 bases and J lost 9; bases outside the gene matches: 15. The CDR3 runs to 16 residues. In DNA, the CDR3 is TGTGCCAGCAGTTCCGACTACAGACCCGGGACAGGGAAAGCTTTCTTT. Its protein is CASSSDYRPGTGKAFF.

The chain employs TRBV5-4 and TRBJ2-1; 7 bases are a match to TRBD1. The germline V gene encodes CDR1 SGHNT and CDR2 YYREEE (reference sequence). V lost 2 bases and J lost 8; bases outside the gene matches: 7. This CDR3 has 14 residues. CDR3 loop: CASSLATGNYEQFF. CDR3 coding DNA: TGTGCCAGCAGCTTAGCGACAGGGAACTATGAGCAGTTCTTC. The whole variable domain, remainder taken from reference TRBV5-4 and TRBJ2-1, is ETGVTQSPTHLIKTRGQQVTLRCSSQSGHNTVSWYQQALGQGPQFIFQYYREEENGRGNFPPRFSGLQFPNYSSELNVNALELDDSALYLCASSLATGNYEQFFGPGTRLTVL.

The gene calls are TRBV7-8 and TRBJ2-3; TRBD2 matches 8 bases. Germline-derived CDR1 and CDR2 are SGHVS and FQNEAQ. The length of the CDR3 is 18 residues. The V gene end was trimmed by 4 bases and the J gene end by 2 bases; junction bases not matched to a gene: 14. CDR3 protein: CASSSLLLTSGLTDTQYF. The CDR3 nucleotides read TGTGCCAGCAGCTCTTTACTCCTTACTAGCGGACTCACAGATACGCAGTATTTT. The variable domain in full, completed from reference TRBV7-8 and TRBJ2-3, reads GAGVSQSPRYKVAKRGQDVALRCDPISGHVSLFWYQQALGQGPEFLTYFQNEAQLDKSGLPSDRFFAERPEGSVSTLKIQRTQQEDSAVYLCASSSLLLTSGLTDTQYFGPGTRLTVL.

This CDR3 is CASSLASSYEQYF. In DNA, the CDR3 is TGTGCCAGCAGCTTGGCTAGCAGCTACGAGCAGTACTTC. The rearrangement joins TRBV7-2 to TRBJ2-7, with D perhaps TRBD2 (5 bases). The V end was cut by 3 bases, the J end by 3 bases, with 9 bases between. CDR3 length equals 13 residues. CDR1 is SGHTA, CDR2 FQGNSA, per germline. Drawing the rest from reference TRBV7-2 and TRBJ2-7, the complete variable domain is GAGVSQSPSNKVTEKGKDVELRCDPISGHTALYWYRQSLGQGLEFLIYFQGNSAPDKSGLPSDRFSAERTGGSVSTLTIQRTQQEDSAVYLCASSLASSYEQYFGPGTRLTVT.

V and J are TRBV13 and TRBJ2-7; TRBD1 matches at 7 bases. Germline CDR1 PRHDT, CDR2 FYEKMQ (reference sequence). The CDR3 runs to 14 residues. Germline trimming cut 0 bases from V and 2 bases from J; bases unmatched to any gene: 1. The CDR3 DNA is TGTGCCAGCAGCTTAGGCCAGGGGGCCTACGAGCAGTACTTC. This gives the protein CASSLGQGAYEQYF.